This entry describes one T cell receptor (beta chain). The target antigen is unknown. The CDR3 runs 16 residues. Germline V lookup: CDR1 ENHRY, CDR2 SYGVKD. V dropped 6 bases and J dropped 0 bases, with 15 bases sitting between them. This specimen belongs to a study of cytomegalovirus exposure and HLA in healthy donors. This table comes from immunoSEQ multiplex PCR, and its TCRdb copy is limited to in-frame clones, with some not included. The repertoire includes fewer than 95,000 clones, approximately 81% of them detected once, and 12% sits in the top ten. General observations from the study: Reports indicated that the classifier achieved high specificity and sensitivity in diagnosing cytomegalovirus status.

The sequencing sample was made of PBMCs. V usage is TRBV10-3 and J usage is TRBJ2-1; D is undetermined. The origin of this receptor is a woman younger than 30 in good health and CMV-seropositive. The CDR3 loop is CAISPPGQSSYNEQFF. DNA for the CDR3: TGTGCCATCAGCCCCCCTGGCCAAAGCTCCTACAATGAGCAGTTCTTC.